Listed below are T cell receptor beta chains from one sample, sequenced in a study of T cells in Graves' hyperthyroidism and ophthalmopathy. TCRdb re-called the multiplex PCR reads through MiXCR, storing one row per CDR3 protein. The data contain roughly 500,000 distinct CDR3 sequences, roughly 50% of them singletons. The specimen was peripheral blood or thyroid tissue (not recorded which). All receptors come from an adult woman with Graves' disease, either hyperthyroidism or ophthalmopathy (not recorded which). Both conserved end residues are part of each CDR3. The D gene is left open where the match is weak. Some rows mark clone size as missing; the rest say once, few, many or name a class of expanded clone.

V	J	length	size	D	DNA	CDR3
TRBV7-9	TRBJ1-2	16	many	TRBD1	TGTGCCAGCAGCTTAGCGGACAGGGGGTTCCCCTATGGCTACACCTTC	CASSLADRGFPYGYTF
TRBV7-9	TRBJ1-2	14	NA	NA	TGTGCCTGGAGAAAAGGGACCGGGGAATATGGCTACACCTTC	CAWRKGTGEYGYTF
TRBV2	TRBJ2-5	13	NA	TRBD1	TGTGCCAGCAGTCGAGGGGGCGCGGGGACCCAGTACTTC	CASSRGGAGTQYF
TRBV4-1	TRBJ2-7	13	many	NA	TGCGCCAGCTCCGGAGACGGGTACTACGAGCAGTACTTC	CASSGDGYYEQYF
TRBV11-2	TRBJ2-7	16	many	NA	TGTGCCAGCAGCTTAATCCTGGGCGGCAACCCCTACGAGCAGTACTTC	CASSLILGGNPYEQYF
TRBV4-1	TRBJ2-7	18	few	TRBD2	TGCGCCAGCAGCCAATACGGACTAGCGGGAGTCTCCCTCCACGAGCAGTACTTC	CASSQYGLAGVSLHEQYF
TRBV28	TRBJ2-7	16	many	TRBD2	TGTGCCAGCAGCCCCCCTGGGGGGGAGGGCCGGGACGAGCAGTACTTC	CASSPPGGEGRDEQYF
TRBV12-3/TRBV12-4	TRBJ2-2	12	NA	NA	TGTGCCAGCAGATTTAGCACCGGGGAGCTGTTTTTT	CASRFSTGELFF
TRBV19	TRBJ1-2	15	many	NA	TGTGCCAGTAGTATCCCGGGCCTCGACGAAGTGGGCTACACCTTC	CASSIPGLDEVGYTF
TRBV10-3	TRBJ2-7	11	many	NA	TGTGCCATCAGAGGTTCCTACGAGCAGTACTTC	CAIRGSYEQYF
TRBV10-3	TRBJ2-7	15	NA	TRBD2	TGTGCCATCAGTGAGGGGACTAGCGGGAGTGTCGAGCAGTACTTC	CAISEGTSGSVEQYF
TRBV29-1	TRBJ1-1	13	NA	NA	TGCAGCGTTGGGGCAGGCCTGAACACTGAAGCTTTCTTT	CSVGAGLNTEAFF
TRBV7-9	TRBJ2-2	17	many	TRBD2	TGTGCCAGCAGCCCTAGGTTACTAGCGGGTACAGGCGGGGAGCTGTTTTTT	CASSPRLLAGTGGELFF
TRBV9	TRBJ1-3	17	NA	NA	TGTGCCAGCAGCATATCTCAGGGGTCTAATCCTGGAGACACCATCTATTTT	CASSISQGSNPGDTIYF
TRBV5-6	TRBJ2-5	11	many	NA	TGTGCCAGCGAAGAGTTGGGGACCCAGTACTTC	CASEELGTQYF
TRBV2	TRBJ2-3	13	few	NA	TGTGCCAGCAGTGAACTAGCTGTAGATACGCAGTATTTT	CASSELAVDTQYF